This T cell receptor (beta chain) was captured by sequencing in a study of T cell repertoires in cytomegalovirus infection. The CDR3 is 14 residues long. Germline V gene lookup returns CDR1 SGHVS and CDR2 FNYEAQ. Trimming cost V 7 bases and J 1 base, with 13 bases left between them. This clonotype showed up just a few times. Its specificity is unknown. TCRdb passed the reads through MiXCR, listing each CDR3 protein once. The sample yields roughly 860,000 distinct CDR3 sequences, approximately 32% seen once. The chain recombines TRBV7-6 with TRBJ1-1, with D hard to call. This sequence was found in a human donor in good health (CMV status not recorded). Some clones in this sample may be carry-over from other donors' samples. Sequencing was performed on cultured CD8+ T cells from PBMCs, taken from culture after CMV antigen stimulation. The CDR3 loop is CASNPLGQNTEAFF. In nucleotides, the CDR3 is TGTGCCAGCAACCCCCTCGGGCAGAACACTGAAGCTTTCTTT.